These T cell receptor beta chains were read from a single sample in a study of PD-1 blockade in classical Hodgkin lymphoma. The data were produced by immunoSEQ multiplex PCR, yet TCRdb's version contains in-frame clones alone and is incomplete. Of 13,000 or so clones in the sample, just under 80% are singletons; the top ten hold roughly a quarter. The input for sequencing was peripheral blood mononuclear cells (PBMCs), taken at baseline. These TCRs come from a human donor with classical Hodgkin lymphoma. Both conserved end residues are part of each CDR3. The order of the fields is CDR3 length, J gene, V gene, clone size, D gene, CDR3 DNA, CDR3 protein. D genes are given only for firm matches. Some rows mark clone size as missing; the rest say once, few, many or name a class of expanded clone.

13,TRBJ1-5,TRBV19,.,.,TGTGCCAGTAGTATCACTAGCAATCAGCCCCAGCATTTT,CASSITSNQPQHF
19,TRBJ2-1,TRBV9,once,.,TGTGCCAGCAGCGAGGAAAGCGGGCCTAGGCCCCTCTCCTACAATGAGCAGTTCTTC,CASSEESGPRPLSYNEQFF
13,TRBJ1-2,TRBV28,.,.,TGTGCCAGCAGCCCCCCCAGGATTGATGGCTACACCTTC,CASSPPRIDGYTF
11,TRBJ2-3,TRBV19,.,.,TGTGCCAGTAGTATGGTAGATACGCAGTATTTT,CASSMVDTQYF
17,TRBJ2-3,TRBV19,.,.,TGTGCCAGTAGTACGACATCGACAGGAATAAGCACAGATACGCAGTATTTT,CASSTTSTGISTDTQYF
15,TRBJ2-4,TRBV28,.,.,TGTGCCAGCAGTTTATTGCAGGGGGCCAAAAACATTCAGTACTTC,CASSLLQGAKNIQYF
17,TRBJ1-3,TRBV6-4,.,.,TGTGCCAGCAGTGACTTGGGAAGGGCAGGGGAAGGAAACACCATATATTTT,CASSDLGRAGEGNTIYF
14,TRBJ1-1,TRBV9,.,.,TGTGCCAGCAGCGTAGCAGGGATGAACACTGAAGCTTTCTTT,CASSVAGMNTEAFF
14,TRBJ1-2,TRBV6-1,.,TRBD1,TGTGCCAGCACCTACTCGGACAGGATGGATGGCTACACCTTC,CASTYSDRMDGYTF
17,TRBJ2-1,TRBV4-3,.,TRBD2,TGCGCGATAAGAGGGACTAGCGGGAGGTTTCGATACAATGAGCAGTTCTTC,CAIRGTSGRFRYNEQFF
14,TRBJ2-5,TRBV7-9,.,TRBD2,TGTGCCAGCCATATAGCGGGGCGGCAAGAGACCCAGTACTTC,CASHIAGRQETQYF
14,TRBJ2-5,TRBV5-1,.,.,TGCGCCAGCAGCTTGGTGCCTAAGCAAGAGACCCAGTACTTC,CASSLVPKQETQYF
18,TRBJ2-1,TRBV27,large,TRBD2,TGTGCCAGCAGTTTACTTGGAGTTTGGGACTACCCACACAATGAGCAGTTCTTC,CASSLLGVWDYPHNEQFF
13,TRBJ2-5,TRBV10-1,.,TRBD2,TGCGCCAGCAGTGAGCGGGAGGGCGGGACCCAGTACTTC,CASSEREGGTQYF
15,TRBJ2-5,TRBV28,.,TRBD1,TGTGCCAGCAGTCGGGACAGGGGGCGAAAAGAGACCCAGTACTTC,CASSRDRGRKETQYF
14,TRBJ1-2,TRBV5-4,once,.,TGTGCCAGCAGCCCGACGGGGGGCGGATATGGCTACACCTTC,CASSPTGGGYGYTF
11,TRBJ2-3,TRBV7-2,.,.,TGTGCCAGCAGCAGGCGAGATACGCAGTATTTT,CASSRRDTQYF
17,TRBJ2-3,TRBV4-3,.,TRBD2,TGCGCCAGCAGCCAAGACGGGGGGACTAGCGGCACAGATACGCAGTATTTT,CASSQDGGTSGTDTQYF
19,TRBJ2-1,TRBV15,.,TRBD2,TGTGCCACCAGCGGAGGAGGGGAGCGGGGGGCGAGCTCCTACAATGAGCAGTTCTTC,CATSGGGERGASSYNEQFF
15,TRBJ1-2,TRBV9,.,.,TGTGCCAGCAGCGTAGCAGGGGCGAACCGGTATGGCTACACCTTC,CASSVAGANRYGYTF
17,TRBJ2-3,TRBV13,few,TRBD2,TGTGCCAGCAGCCCCTACCTCCCTAGCGGGGGGTGGGATACGCAGTATTTT,CASSPYLPSGGWDTQYF
15,TRBJ2-4,TRBV6-5,.,.,TGTGCCAGCAGTTACTCGACGGGAGCCAAAAACATTCAGTACTTC,CASSYSTGAKNIQYF
17,TRBJ1-3,TRBV5-1,.,.,TGCGCCAGCAGCTGGAACGGGGTAGGACCGGCTGGAAACACCATATATTTT,CASSWNGVGPAGNTIYF
15,TRBJ2-5,TRBV5-8,.,.,TGTGCCAGCAGCTTAGGCGGTAGGGTTCAAGAGACCCAGTACTTC,CASSLGGRVQETQYF
13,TRBJ2-5,TRBV5-1,.,.,TGCGCCAGCAGCTTGCGACTCCTAGAGACCCAGTACTTC,CASSLRLLETQYF
17,TRBJ1-6,TRBV4-1,few,.,TGCGCCAGCAGCCCCACCGTTGCGGAGGGAAGAGGATCACCCCTCCACTTT,CASSPTVAEGRGSPLHF
16,TRBJ2-2,TRBV6-5,.,.,TGTGCCAGCAGTTACGGGGTAGCGAGAGGCACCGGGGAGCTGTTTTTT,CASSYGVARGTGELFF
14,TRBJ1-6,TRBV30,.,.,TGTGCCTGGAGTGCGGAAGACTATAATTCACCCCTCCACTTT,CAWSAEDYNSPLHF
18,TRBJ1-2,TRBV7-8,few,TRBD1,TGTGCCAGCAGCCCGGCCGGGACAGGGGGTTCTAAGATATATGGCTACACCTTC,CASSPAGTGGSKIYGYTF
13,TRBJ2-1,TRBV11-2,few,.,TGTGCCAGCAGCTTACGCCCCTACAATGAGCAGTTCTTC,CASSLRPYNEQFF
16,TRBJ1-4,TRBV28,.,.,TGTGCCAGCAGTTTAGGCCTTCGGGGGACTAATGAAAAACTGTTTTTT,CASSLGLRGTNEKLFF
20,TRBJ1-1,TRBV18,.,.,TGTGCCAGCTCACCAACACCGCCCGGAAGAGACAGACGTATGAACACTGAAGCTTTCTTT,CASSPTPPGRDRRMNTEAFF
14,TRBJ1-1,TRBV7-9,few,TRBD1,TGTGCCAGCAGCCGGACAGGGTCCGGCACTGAAGCTTTCTTT,CASSRTGSGTEAFF
17,TRBJ1-1,TRBV5-1,few,.,TGCGCCAGCAGCTCCCCGGAAATCCCCGGAGGGAACACTGAAGCTTTCTTT,CASSSPEIPGGNTEAFF
15,TRBJ1-2,TRBV6-6,.,TRBD1,TGTGCCAGCAGCAAATTTACAGGGGGCGGTGATGGCTACACCTTC,CASSKFTGGGDGYTF
16,TRBJ2-5,TRBV10-3,.,.,TGTGCCATCAGCCCCAGGGGCGCAGGCACACAAGAGACCCAGTACTTC,CAISPRGAGTQETQYF
14,TRBJ1-1,TRBV9,.,.,TGTGCCAGCAGCCCCGGGGGCAGGCCTATTGAAGCTTTCTTT,CASSPGGRPIEAFF
16,TRBJ2-7,TRBV30,.,TRBD2,TGTGCCTGGAGTGATAGTCTAGCGGGAGACGTCTACGAGCAGTACTTC,CAWSDSLAGDVYEQYF
15,TRBJ1-5,TRBV6-1,.,.,TGTGCCAGCAGTGACGGCAGCTGGGGAAATCAGCCCCAGCATTTT,CASSDGSWGNQPQHF
14,TRBJ2-3,TRBV9,.,.,TGTGCCAGCAGCGTATTTGGAGAAGCGGATACGCAGTATTTT,CASSVFGEADTQYF
14,TRBJ1-2,TRBV11-2,once,.,TGTGCCAGCAGCCCAGTCGTCGGGAGGGGAAGCTACACCTTC,CASSPVVGRGSYTF
15,TRBJ1-5,TRBV19,.,.,TGTGCCAGTAGTATAACGGGGATAAACAATCAGCCCCAGCATTTT,CASSITGINNQPQHF
15,TRBJ1-1,TRBV6-5,.,.,TGTGCCAGCAGTAGAGACGGCCGGTCGAACACTGAAGCTTTCTTT,CASSRDGRSNTEAFF
15,TRBJ1-3,TRBV9,.,TRBD1,TGTGCCAGCAGTCCCCGGACAGGGAGAGAAAACACCATATATTTT,CASSPRTGRENTIYF
12,TRBJ2-2,TRBV29-1,few,.,TGCAGCGTTGTTCTTGGGCCCGGGGAGCTGTTTTTT,CSVVLGPGELFF
17,TRBJ2-3,TRBV6-4,.,TRBD2,TGTGCCAGCAGTGACTCACTAGCGGGGGGTGGCACAGATACGCAGTATTTT,CASSDSLAGGGTDTQYF
11,TRBJ1-2,TRBV29-1,.,.,TGCAGCGTTGGCGGGAACTATGGCTACACCTTC,CSVGGNYGYTF
14,TRBJ2-5,TRBV5-4,once,.,TGTGCCAGCAGCTTGGCTACTGTTAAAGAGACCCAGTACTTC,CASSLATVKETQYF
11,TRBJ1-1,TRBV20-1,.,.,TGCAGTGCTAAATCGGTCACTGAAGCTTTCTTT,CSAKSVTEAFF
16,TRBJ2-3,TRBV9,few,TRBD2,TGTGCCAGCAGCGTAGTACTAGCGGGAGAAGGAGATACGCAGTATTTT,CASSVVLAGEGDTQYF